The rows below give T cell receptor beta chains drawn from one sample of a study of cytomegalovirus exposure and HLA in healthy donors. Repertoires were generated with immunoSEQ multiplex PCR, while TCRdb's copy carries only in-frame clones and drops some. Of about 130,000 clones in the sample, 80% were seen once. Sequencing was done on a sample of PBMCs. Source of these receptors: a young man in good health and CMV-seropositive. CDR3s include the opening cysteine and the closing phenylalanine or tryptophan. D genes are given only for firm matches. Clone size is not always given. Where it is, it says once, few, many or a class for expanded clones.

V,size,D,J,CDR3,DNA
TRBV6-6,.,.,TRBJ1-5,CATLGEGNSNQPQHF,TGTGCCACCCTAGGGGAAGGGAATAGCAATCAGCCCCAGCATTTT
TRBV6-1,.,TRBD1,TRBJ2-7,CASSEGTVSYEQYF,TGTGCCAGCAGTGAGGGGACAGTCTCCTACGAGCAGTACTTC
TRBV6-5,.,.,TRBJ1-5,CASRMQGGSNQPQHF,TGTGCCAGCAGAATGCAGGGAGGAAGCAATCAGCCCCAGCATTTT
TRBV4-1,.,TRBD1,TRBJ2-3,CASSPGQGTDTQYF,TGCGCCAGCTCTCCGGGACAGGGCACAGATACGCAGTATTTT
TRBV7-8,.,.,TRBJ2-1,CASSPKGVYSYNEQFF,TGTGCCAGCAGCCCCAAAGGGGTCTACTCCTACAATGAGCAGTTCTTC
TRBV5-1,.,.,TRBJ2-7,CASSLAGEFYEQYF,TGCGCCAGCAGCTTGGCAGGGGAATTCTACGAGCAGTACTTC
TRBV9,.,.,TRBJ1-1,CASSVDRSTEAFF,TGTGCCAGCAGCGTAGACAGAAGCACTGAAGCTTTCTTT
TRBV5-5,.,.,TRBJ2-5,CASSLRLDRDYQETQYF,TGTGCCAGCAGCTTGAGATTGGACAGAGACTACCAAGAGACCCAGTACTTC
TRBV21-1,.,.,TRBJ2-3,CASSTLYGGAPTDTQYF,TGTGCCAGCAGCACCTTGTACGGGGGGGCCCCCACAGATACGCAGTATTTT
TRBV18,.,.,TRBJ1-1,CASSPIRLQEAFF,TGTGCCAGCTCACCTATACGACTCCAAGAAGCTTTCTTT
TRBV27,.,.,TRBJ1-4,CASSTGKWYATNEKLFF,TGTGCCAGCAGCACAGGGAAGTGGTATGCAACTAATGAAAAACTGTTTTTT
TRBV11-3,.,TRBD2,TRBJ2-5,CASSARDYRETQYF,TGTGCCAGCAGCGCCAGGGACTATCGAGAGACCCAGTACTTC
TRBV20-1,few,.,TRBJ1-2,CSATQTYGYTF,TGCAGTGCTACACAAACCTATGGCTACACCTTC
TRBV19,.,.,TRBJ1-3,CASSARGIGNTIYF,TGTGCCAGTAGTGCTAGGGGTATCGGAAACACCATATATTTT
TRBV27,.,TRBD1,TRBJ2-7,CASRVRGLTYEQYF,TGTGCCAGCCGAGTCAGGGGGCTCACCTACGAGCAGTACTTC
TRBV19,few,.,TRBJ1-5,CASRLSNSNQPQHF,TGTGCCAGTAGACTATCGAATAGCAATCAGCCCCAGCATTTT
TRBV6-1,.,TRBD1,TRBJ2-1,CASSEQGAVQFF,TGTGCCAGCAGTGAACAGGGGGCGGTGCAGTTCTTC
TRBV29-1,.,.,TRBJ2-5,CSVDGGSGQETQYF,TGCAGCGTTGATGGCGGCAGCGGCCAAGAGACCCAGTACTTC
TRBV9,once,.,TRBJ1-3,CASSVDGSSGNTIYF,TGTGCCAGCAGCGTAGATGGGAGTTCTGGAAACACCATATATTTT
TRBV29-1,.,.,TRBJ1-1,CSVNPYRNTEAFF,TGCAGTGTTAATCCGTACAGAAACACTGAAGCTTTCTTT
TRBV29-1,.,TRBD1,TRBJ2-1,CSVEQGDYNEQFF,TGCAGCGTTGAACAGGGGGACTACAATGAGCAGTTCTTC
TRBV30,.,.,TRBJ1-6,CAWSVNNNSPLHF,TGTGCCTGGAGTGTAAATAATAATTCACCCCTCCACTTT
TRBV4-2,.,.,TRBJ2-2,CASSQANLDARESSGSGELFF,TGTGCCAGCAGCCAAGCCAACCTCGATGCCCGGGAAAGCTCTGGGTCCGGGGAGCTGTTTTTT
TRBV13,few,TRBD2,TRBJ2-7,CASSPGRGVSQYF,TGTGCCAGCAGCCCCGGGAGGGGGGTAAGCCAGTACTTC
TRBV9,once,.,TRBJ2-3,CASSVGGADTDTQYF,TGTGCCAGCAGCGTAGGAGGAGCGGACACAGATACGCAGTATTTT
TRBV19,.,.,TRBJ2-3,CASTGITDTQYF,TGTGCCAGTACAGGAATCACAGATACGCAGTATTTT
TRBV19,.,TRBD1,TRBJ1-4,CASSTGQRNEKLFF,TGTGCCAGTAGTACGGGACAGAGAAATGAAAAACTGTTTTTT
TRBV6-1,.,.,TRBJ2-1,CASRAYQARDNEQFF,TGTGCCAGCAGGGCGTATCAGGCGCGAGACAATGAGCAGTTCTTC
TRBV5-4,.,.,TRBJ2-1,CASSLRGGEQFF,TGTGCCAGCAGCTTGAGAGGAGGTGAGCAGTTCTTC
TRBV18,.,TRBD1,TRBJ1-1,CASSQGQLLMNTEAFF,TGTGCCAGCTCACAGGGACAGCTTCTGATGAACACTGAAGCTTTCTTT
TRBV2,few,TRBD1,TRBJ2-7,CASSELGQGFGYEQYF,TGTGCCAGCAGTGAGCTCGGACAGGGATTTGGGTACGAGCAGTACTTC
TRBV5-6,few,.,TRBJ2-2,CASSPGGSSSGELFF,TGTGCCAGCAGCCCGGGTGGGTCTAGCTCCGGGGAGCTGTTTTTT
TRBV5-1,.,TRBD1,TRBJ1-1,CASTQDPGQRFEAFF,TGCGCCAGCACCCAGGATCCGGGACAGAGATTTGAAGCTTTCTTT
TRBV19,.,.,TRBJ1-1,CASSGQSGRTEAFF,TGTGCCAGCAGTGGGCAGTCCGGGAGGACTGAAGCTTTCTTT
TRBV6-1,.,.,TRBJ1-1,CASSARTVVTEAFF,TGTGCCAGCAGTGCAAGGACAGTCGTCACTGAAGCTTTCTTT
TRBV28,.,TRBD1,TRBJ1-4,CASRETGVATNEKLFF,TGTGCCAGCAGGGAGACAGGGGTAGCAACTAATGAAAAACTGTTTTTT
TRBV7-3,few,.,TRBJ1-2,CASSLKYGGNYGYTF,TGTGCCAGCAGCTTAAAATACGGCGGCAACTATGGCTACACCTTC
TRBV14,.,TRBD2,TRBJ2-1,CASSQVAGAHYNEQFF,TGTGCCAGCAGCCAAGTAGCGGGGGCGCACTACAATGAGCAGTTCTTC
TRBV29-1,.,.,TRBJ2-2,CSADPGSPGELFF,TGCAGCGCCGACCCAGGGTCCCCCGGGGAGCTGTTTTTT